This T cell receptor beta chain was sequenced for a study of OX40 agonist ivuxolimab in advanced cancers. Study-wide context: Dose-escalation cases comprised hepatocellular carcinoma, melanoma, renal cell or head and neck cancer.

The CDR3 covers 15 residues. Germline loops: CDR1 WNHNN, CDR2 SYGVQD (reference sequence). V shed 3 bases and J shed 3 bases, with 13 bases lying between them. Data came from immunoSEQ multiplex PCR; TCRdb stores just in-frame clones and leaves some out. The sample records some 99,000 clones, 94% being singletons. The genes are TRBV10-1 and TRBJ2-3; the D gene is possibly TRBD2 (7 bases). The sequenced sample was CD4+ or CD8+ T cells sorted from blood, obtained in a trial of the OX40 agonist ivuxolimab. The TCR was taken from an adult with an advanced solid tumor such as melanoma, head and neck, liver or kidney cancer. CDR3 DNA sequence: TGCGCCAGCAGTGACGGGGGGCCGGGGACAGATACGCAGTATTTT. As protein: CASSDGGPGTDTQYF.